Below, 3 T cell receptor beta chains from the same sample are listed, as sequenced in a study of monozygotic twins with inflammatory bowel disease. TCRdb reworked the 5' RACE reads into one entry per CDR3 protein, no DNA. In all, the sample yields a few hundred thousand distinct CDR3 sequences. Sequencing input: blood. These receptors originate from a human donor with ulcerative colitis or Crohn's disease, or a healthy co-twin of an affected twin (not recorded which).

V and J are TRBV18 and TRBJ2-3; TCRdb's assignment of TRBD1 cannot be checked, as there is no DNA. In germline, CDR1 is KGHSH, CDR2 LQKENI. The CDR3 runs 15 residues. Here the CDR3 reads CASSQRQGIGDTQYF.

The V gene is TRBV10-3, the J gene TRBJ2-7. Germline V lookup: CDR1 ENHRY, CDR2 SYGVKD. This CDR3 has 14 amino acids. The CDR3 sequence is CAIRPTGGTYEQYF.

J is TRBJ2-7 and V is TRBV7-9; lacking DNA, the TRBD1 call made by TCRdb goes unchecked. Germline CDR1 SEHNR, CDR2 FQNEAQ (reference sequence). The CDR3 extends over 15 amino acids. Here the CDR3 reads CASSLGRAGLEEQYF.